Listed below are T cell receptor beta chains from one sample, sequenced in a study of CD8 T cells in Susac syndrome. One entry per CDR3 protein results from TCRdb running MiXCR on the immunoSEQ multiplex PCR reads. This sample has 51,000 or so distinct CDR3 sequences; approximately 93% occur once, and the top ten carry roughly 0.52%. The sample consisted of CD8+ T cells from PBMCs. The origin of the receptors is a human donor in good health. The CDR3 runs from the conserved cysteine through the conserved F or W. The D gene is left open where the match is weak. Clone sizes are given selectively: once, few, many, or a class where the clone is expanded.

v_gene	d_gene	j_gene	abundance	CDR3nt	CDR3aa
TRBV10-3	NA	TRBJ2-1	NA	TGTGCCATCATAGGGGAACACGATGAGCAGTTCTTC	CAIIGEHDEQFF
TRBV24-1	NA	TRBJ2-1	NA	TGTGCCACCAGTGGCCGGGACTCCTCCTACAATGAGCAGTTCTTC	CATSGRDSSYNEQFF
TRBV7-9	NA	TRBJ2-1	NA	TGTGCCAGCAGCTTCCTGTTGGTGGACAATGAGCAGTTCTTC	CASSFLLVDNEQFF
TRBV24-1	NA	TRBJ2-1	once	TGTGCCACCCGGGCCGGGGGAAACAATGAGCAGTTCTTC	CATRAGGNNEQFF
TRBV3-1	NA	TRBJ1-1	NA	TGTGCCAGCAGCCAAGAGATGCCGGTCCCGTGGACTGAAGCTTTCTTT	CASSQEMPVPWTEAFF
TRBV19	NA	TRBJ1-1	NA	TGTGCCAGTAGTAATCTCGCCACTGAAGCTTTCTTT	CASSNLATEAFF
TRBV29-1	NA	TRBJ1-1	NA	TGCAGCGTTTACCGGGACGGTAACACTGAAGCTTTCTTT	CSVYRDGNTEAFF
TRBV7-6	TRBD2	TRBJ2-1	NA	TGTGCCAGCAGCTTAGCTAGCGGGAGTGTGGGTGAGCAGTTCTTC	CASSLASGSVGEQFF
TRBV12-3/TRBV12-4	NA	TRBJ1-2	NA	TGTGCCAGCAGTTTAGGCCCCCAGAGGGGCTACACCTTC	CASSLGPQRGYTF
TRBV7-9	NA	TRBJ2-5	once	TGTGCCAGCAGCCCCAGGGAGGGGGCACAAGAGACCCAGTACTTC	CASSPREGAQETQYF
TRBV14	TRBD2	TRBJ2-3	NA	TGTGCCAGCAGCCTTTTACTAGCGGGAAACACAGATACGCAGTATTTT	CASSLLLAGNTDTQYF
TRBV12-3/TRBV12-4	NA	TRBJ2-1	NA	TGTGCCAGCACGCGGGACAGCTACAATGAGCAGTTCTTC	CASTRDSYNEQFF
TRBV13	NA	TRBJ1-4	NA	TGTGCCAGCAGCTCCCAACCCCAGGCAGGAAAACTGTTTTTT	CASSSQPQAGKLFF